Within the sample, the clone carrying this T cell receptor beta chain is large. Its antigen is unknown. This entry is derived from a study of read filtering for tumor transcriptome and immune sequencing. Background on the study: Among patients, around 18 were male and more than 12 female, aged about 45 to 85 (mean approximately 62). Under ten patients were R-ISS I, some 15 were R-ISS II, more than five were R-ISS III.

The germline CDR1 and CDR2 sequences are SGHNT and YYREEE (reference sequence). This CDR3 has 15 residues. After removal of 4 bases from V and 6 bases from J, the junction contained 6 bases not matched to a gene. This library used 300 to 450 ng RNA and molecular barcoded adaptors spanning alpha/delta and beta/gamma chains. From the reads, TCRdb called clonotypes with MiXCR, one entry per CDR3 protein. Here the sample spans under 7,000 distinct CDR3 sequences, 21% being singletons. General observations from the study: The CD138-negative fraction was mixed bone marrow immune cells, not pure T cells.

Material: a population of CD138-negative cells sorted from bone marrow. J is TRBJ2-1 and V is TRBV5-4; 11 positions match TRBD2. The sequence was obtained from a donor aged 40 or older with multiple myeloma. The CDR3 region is CASSIGTSGSNEQFF. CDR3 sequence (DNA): TGTGCCAGCAGCATAGGGACTAGCGGAAGCAATGAGCAGTTCTTC.